The source of this T cell receptor (beta chain) is a study of regulatory T cells in long-lasting Graves disease (dated by TCRdb to about 2021). As for the study more broadly: To count as having persistent Graves' disease, a patient had to have received antithyroid drug treatment for over 5 years with TSH receptor autoantibodies remaining persistently positive. The study was conducted in China and was registered as a clinical trial. Patients with persistent Graves' disease were compared with patients with newly diagnosed Graves' disease using TCR sequencing and RNA sequencing of peripheral blood. Persistent Graves' disease patients in the clinical cohort had taken antithyroid drugs for about 10.3 years on average. A total of about 33 samples underwent TCR sequencing, from 13 patients with persistent Graves' disease and approximately 20 patients with newly diagnosed Graves' disease. Study-wide conclusions, independent of this receptor: More public clonotypes were shared among persistent patients (roughly 2,700) than among newly diagnosed patients (966). Compared with newly diagnosed patients, persistent Graves' disease patients had lower TCR Shannon entropy and fewer highly expanded clones, which suggests clonal expansion. The authors acknowledged the small sample size as a limitation that may reduce accuracy. Peripheral blood alone was examined, since thyroid tissue, which constituted the primary lesion, could not be accessed. Sequencing and analysis were restricted to the TCR beta chain. Persistent disease showed preferential use of TRBV28, TRBJ1-2 and TRBJ2-5, whereas newly diagnosed disease favored TRBV20-1 and TRBJ2-1.

This clonotype was counted many times. The clone's antigen remains unknown. No base-level quality is on record; no much larger clone is a single base apart. Reading the label with the study, this specimen's time point is: persistent/refractory GD, antithyroid drugs over 5 years with positive TRAb. For both TCR sequencing and RNA sequencing, RNA was extracted from PBMCs in TRIzol. The diagnosis of Graves' disease followed American Thyroid Association guidelines. Patients for the study were recruited at an endocrinology department in Xi'an, China. From each patient, around 8.3 milliliters of peripheral blood was collected into an EDTA anticoagulant tube. Ficoll Paque Plus density gradient separation was used to isolate PBMCs, and no additional T cell sorting was done. An Agilent 2100 Bioanalyzer and agarose gel were used to assess RNA quality, and a NanoDrop 2000 was used to measure RNA concentration.

Based on the germline V gene, the CDR1 and CDR2 sequences are SNHLY and FYNNEI. V and J lose 0 bases and 3 bases, and a span of 13 bases separates them. Counted from cysteine to phenylalanine, this CDR3 has 16 amino acids. The read is trimmed to its CDR3 DNA, 48 bases read in frame from base 1. Library preparation was by multiplex PCR. Sequenced on an Illumina HiSeq 4000. CDR3 regions were amplified by Arm-PCR with iRepertoire HTBI primers to construct TCR beta libraries. Before sequencing, the PCR products underwent gel purification. Per the original workflow: Across samples, around 58 TRBV and 15 or so TRBJ segments were identified and used for gene usage analysis of CDR3 amino acid clonotypes. Filtered high-quality paired reads were merged into contigs using COPE and FqMerger. Contigs were aligned with BLAST to IMGT TRBV, TRBD and TRBJ reference genes, and CDR3 was defined per IMGT. Any clonotype with a frequency above 0.1% was classified as a highly expanded clone. Shannon entropy was used to measure repertoire diversity, and the Gini coefficient was used to measure V-J evenness. A clonotype was considered public if more than one individual shared it. TCRdb trimmed the raw reads at Q25, called clones with MiXCR and kept productive beta chains. Rows with one shared CDR3 protein collapse into an entry with the most common genes and DNA. TCRdb, not the authors, supplied the V and J calls. This sample is represented by fewer than 600,000 distinct CDR3 sequences; around a fifth of them were singletons. The biggest ten clones account for over 10% of the sample.

The chain is assembled from TRBV2 and TRBJ2-3; the D region may be TRBD1 or TRBD2, each matching 6 bases equally. Sequencing used peripheral blood mononuclear cells (PBMCs), obtained when the disease was refractory, from a patient treated with antithyroid drugs. The sequence derives from a female donor with Graves disease. Here is the DNA: TGTGCCAGCAGTGAAGCGGGGGGCGCTACAACAGATACGCAGTATTTT. It encodes CASSEAGGATTDTQYF.